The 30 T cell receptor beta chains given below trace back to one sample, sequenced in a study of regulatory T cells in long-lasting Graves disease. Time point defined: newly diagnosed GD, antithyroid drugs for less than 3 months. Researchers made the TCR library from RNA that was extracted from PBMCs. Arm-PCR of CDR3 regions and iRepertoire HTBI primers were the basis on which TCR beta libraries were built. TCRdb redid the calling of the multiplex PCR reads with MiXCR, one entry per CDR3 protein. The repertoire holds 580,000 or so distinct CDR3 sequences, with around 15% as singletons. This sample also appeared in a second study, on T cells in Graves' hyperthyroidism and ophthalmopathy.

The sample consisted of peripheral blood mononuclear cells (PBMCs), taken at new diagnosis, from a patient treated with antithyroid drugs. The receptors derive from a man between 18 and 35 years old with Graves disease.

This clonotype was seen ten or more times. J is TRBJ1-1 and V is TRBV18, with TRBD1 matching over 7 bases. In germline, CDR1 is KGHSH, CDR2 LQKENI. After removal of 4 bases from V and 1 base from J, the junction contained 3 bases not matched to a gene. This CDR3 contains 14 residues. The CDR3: CASSRRQGNTEAFF. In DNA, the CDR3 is TGTGCCAGCTCACGACGACAGGGGAACACTGAAGCTTTCTTT.

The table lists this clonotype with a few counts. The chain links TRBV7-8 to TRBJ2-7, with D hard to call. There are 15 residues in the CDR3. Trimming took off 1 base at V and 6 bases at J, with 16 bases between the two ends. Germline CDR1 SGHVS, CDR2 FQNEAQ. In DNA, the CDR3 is TGTGCCAGCAGCTTAGGCCCCCAGCGTCCAGCCGAGCAGTACTTC. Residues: CASSLGPQRPAEQYF.

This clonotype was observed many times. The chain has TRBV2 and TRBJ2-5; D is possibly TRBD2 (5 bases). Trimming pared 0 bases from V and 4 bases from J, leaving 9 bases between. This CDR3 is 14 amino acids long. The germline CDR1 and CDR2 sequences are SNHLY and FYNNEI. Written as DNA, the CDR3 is TGTGCCAGCAGTGAAGCGGTCCGGGGAGAGACCCAGTACTTC. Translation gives CASSEAVRGETQYF.

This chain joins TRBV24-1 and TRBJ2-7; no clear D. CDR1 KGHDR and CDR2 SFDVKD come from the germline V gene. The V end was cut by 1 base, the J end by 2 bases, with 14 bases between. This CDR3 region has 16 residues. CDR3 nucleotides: TGTGCCACCAGTGATTTTTATGACCGGATTCCCTACGAGCAGTACTTC. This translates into CATSDFYDRIPYEQYF.

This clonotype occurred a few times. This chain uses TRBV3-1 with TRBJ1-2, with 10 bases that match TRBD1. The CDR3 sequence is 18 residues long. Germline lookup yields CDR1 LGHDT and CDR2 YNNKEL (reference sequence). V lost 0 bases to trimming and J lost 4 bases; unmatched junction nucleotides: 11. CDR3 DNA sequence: TGTGCCAGCAGCCAAGAACGCTACCGGGACAGGGGAGGCTATGGCTACACCTTC. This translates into CASSQERYRDRGGYGYTF.

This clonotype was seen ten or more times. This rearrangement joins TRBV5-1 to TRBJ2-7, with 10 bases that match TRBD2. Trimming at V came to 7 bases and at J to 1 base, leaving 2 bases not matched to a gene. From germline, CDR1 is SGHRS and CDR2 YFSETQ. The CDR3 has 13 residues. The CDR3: CASGTSASYEQYF. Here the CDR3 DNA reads TGCGCCAGCGGGACTAGCGCATCCTACGAGCAGTACTTC.

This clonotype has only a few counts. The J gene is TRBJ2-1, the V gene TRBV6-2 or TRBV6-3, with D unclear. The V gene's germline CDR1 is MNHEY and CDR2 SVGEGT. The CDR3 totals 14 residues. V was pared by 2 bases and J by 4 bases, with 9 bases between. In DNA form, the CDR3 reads TGTGCCAGCAGTTACGGCAGCCAATACAATGAGCAGTTCTTC. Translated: CASSYGSQYNEQFF.

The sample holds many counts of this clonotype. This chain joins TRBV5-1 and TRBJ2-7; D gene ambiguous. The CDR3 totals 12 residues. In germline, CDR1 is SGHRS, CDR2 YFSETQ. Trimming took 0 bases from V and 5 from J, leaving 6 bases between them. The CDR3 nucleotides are TGCGCCAGCAGCTTGGCTCTCCACGAGCAGTACTTC. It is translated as CASSLALHEQYF.

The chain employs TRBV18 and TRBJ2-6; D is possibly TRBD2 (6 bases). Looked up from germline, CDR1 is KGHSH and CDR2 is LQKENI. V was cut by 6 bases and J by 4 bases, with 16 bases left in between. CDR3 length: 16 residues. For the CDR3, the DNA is TGTGCCAGCTCGCACCGGAGGGAGAGAGGGGCCAACGTCCTGACTTTC. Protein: CASSHRRERGANVLTF.

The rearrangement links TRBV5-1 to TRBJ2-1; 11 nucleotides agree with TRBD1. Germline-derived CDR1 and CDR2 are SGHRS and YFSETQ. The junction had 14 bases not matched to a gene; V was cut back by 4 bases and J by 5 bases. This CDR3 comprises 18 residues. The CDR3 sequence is CASSPDVGGQGAHNEQFF. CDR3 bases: TGCGCCAGCAGCCCGGATGTTGGTGGACAGGGGGCCCACAATGAGCAGTTCTTC.

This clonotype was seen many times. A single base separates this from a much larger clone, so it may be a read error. Here the CDR3 reads CAWSRGGYTEAFF. CDR3 in DNA: TGTGCCTGGAGTCGGGGTGGGTACACTGAAGCTTTCTTT. V is TRBV30 and J is TRBJ1-1; D gene uncertain. The V gene's germline CDR1 is GTSNPN and CDR2 SVGIG (reference sequence). The CDR3 totals 13 residues. V gave up 2 bases and J gave up 3 bases, with 10 bases separating them.

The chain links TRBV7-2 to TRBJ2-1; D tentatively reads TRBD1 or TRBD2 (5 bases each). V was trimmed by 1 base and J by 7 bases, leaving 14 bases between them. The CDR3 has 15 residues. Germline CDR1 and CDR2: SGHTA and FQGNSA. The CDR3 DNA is TGTGCCAGCAGCTTAGGGGGGACCCGTGCAAATGAGCAGTTCTTC. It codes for CASSLGGTRANEQFF.

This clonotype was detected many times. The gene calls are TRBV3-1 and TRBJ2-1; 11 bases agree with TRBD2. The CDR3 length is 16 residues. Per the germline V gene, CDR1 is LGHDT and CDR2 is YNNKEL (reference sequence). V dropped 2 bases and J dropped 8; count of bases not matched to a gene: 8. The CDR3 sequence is CASSQFSGRAGDEQFF. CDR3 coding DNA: TGTGCCAGCAGCCAATTTAGCGGGAGGGCTGGCGATGAGCAGTTCTTC.

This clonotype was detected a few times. CDR3 sequence reads: CASSSTEEGQPQHF. The CDR3 bases are TGTGCCAGCAGTTCCACCGAGGAGGGTCAGCCCCAGCATTTT. This chain uses TRBV28 with TRBJ1-5; D is uncertain. This CDR3 spans 14 amino acids. CDR1 is MDHEN, CDR2 SYDVKM, per germline. V was pared by 4 bases and J by 6 bases, with 13 bases between.

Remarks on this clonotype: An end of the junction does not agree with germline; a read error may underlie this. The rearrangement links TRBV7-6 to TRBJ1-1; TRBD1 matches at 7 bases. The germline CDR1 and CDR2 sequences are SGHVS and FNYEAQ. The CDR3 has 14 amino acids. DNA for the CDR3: TGTGCCAGCAGCCTAGGGGACAGTGGCACTGAGGCTTTCTTT. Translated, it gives CASSLGDSGTEAFF.

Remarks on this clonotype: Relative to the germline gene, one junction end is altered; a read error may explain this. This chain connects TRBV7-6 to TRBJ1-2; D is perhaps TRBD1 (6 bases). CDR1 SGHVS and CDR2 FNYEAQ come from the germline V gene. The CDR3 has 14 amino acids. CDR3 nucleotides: TGTACCAGCAGCGACCGCACAGGGATCTATGGCTACACCTTC. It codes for CTSSDRTGIYGYTF.

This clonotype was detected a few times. The CDR3 spells CAWGGNIQYF. CDR3 nucleotide sequence: TGTGCCTGGGGAGGGAACATTCAGTACTTC. The rearrangement joins TRBV30 to TRBJ2-4; tentatively, D is TRBD2 (6 bases). The CDR3 covers 10 residues. The germline gives CDR1 GTSNPN, CDR2 SVGIG (reference sequence). Between the trimmed V and J ends, which lost 5 bases and 7 bases, there was a span of 6 bases.

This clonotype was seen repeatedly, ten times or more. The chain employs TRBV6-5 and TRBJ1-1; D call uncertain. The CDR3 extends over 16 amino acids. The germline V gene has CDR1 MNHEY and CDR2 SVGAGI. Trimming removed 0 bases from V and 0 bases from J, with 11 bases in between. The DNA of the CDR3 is TGTGCCAGCAGTTACTCAGGCAGGAACTTGAACACTGAAGCTTTCTTT. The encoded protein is CASSYSGRNLNTEAFF.

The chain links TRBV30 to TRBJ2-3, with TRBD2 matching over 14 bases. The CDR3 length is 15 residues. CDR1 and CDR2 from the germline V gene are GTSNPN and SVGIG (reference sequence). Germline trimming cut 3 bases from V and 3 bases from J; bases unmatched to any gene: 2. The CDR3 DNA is TGTGCCTGGAGCCGGACTAGCGGGAGGACAGATACGCAGTATTTT. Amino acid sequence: CAWSRTSGRTDTQYF.

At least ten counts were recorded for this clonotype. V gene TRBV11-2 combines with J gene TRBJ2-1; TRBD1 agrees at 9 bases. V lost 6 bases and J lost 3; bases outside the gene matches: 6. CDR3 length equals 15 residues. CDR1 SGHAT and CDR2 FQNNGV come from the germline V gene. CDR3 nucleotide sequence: TGTGCCAGCAGACGACCGGGACAGGGCTACAATGAGCAGTTCTTC. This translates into CASRRPGQGYNEQFF.

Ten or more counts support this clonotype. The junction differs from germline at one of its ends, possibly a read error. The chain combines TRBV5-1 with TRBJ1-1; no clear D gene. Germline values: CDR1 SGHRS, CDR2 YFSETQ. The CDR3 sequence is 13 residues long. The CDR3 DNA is TGTGCCAGCAGCTTAGCAGTGAACACTGAAGCTTTCTTT. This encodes CASSLAVNTEAFF.

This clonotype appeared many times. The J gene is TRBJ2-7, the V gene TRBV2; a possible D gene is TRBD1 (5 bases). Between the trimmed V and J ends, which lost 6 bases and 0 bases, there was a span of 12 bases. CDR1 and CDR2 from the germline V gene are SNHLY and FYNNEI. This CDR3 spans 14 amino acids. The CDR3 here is CASRFQGISYEQYF. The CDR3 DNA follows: TGTGCCAGCAGGTTTCAGGGTATCTCCTACGAGCAGTACTTC.

CDR3 amino acids: CASSVVEVSYNEQFF. In DNA form, the CDR3 reads TGTGCCAGCAGCGTAGTGGAGGTCTCCTACAATGAGCAGTTCTTC. The V gene is TRBV9, the J gene TRBJ2-1, with a tentative D call TRBD2 (5 bases). Germline CDR1 SGDLS, CDR2 YYNGEE. Trimming pared 0 bases from V and 0 bases from J, leaving 7 bases between. The CDR3 is made up of 15 amino acids.

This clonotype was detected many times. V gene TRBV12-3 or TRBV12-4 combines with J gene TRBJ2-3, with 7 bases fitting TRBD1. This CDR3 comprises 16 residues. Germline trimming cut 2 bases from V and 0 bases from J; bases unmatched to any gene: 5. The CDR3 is CASSLFGQESTDTQYF. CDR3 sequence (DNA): TGTGCCAGCAGTTTATTCGGACAGGAAAGCACAGATACGCAGTATTTT.

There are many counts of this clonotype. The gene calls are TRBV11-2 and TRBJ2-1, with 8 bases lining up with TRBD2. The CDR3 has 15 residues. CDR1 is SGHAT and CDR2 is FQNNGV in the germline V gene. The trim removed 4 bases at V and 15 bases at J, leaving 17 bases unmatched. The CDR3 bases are TGTGCCAGCAGCTCAATCGGACGGGAGGGAGAGAGTTTGTTCTTC. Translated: CASSSIGREGESLFF.

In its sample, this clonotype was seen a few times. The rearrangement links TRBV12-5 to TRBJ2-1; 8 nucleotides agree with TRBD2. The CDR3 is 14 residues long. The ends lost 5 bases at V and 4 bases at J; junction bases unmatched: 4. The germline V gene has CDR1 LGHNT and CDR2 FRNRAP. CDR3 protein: CASGLAGPYNEQFF. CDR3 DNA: TGTGCTAGTGGTCTAGCGGGCCCTTACAATGAGCAGTTCTTC.

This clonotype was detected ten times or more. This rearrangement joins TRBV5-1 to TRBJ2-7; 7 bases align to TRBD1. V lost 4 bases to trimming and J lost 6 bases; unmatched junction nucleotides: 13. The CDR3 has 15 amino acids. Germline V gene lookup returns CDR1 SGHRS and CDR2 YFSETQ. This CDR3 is CASSPAPDRAIEQYF. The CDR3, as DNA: TGCGCCAGCAGCCCGGCACCAGACAGGGCCATCGAGCAGTACTTC.

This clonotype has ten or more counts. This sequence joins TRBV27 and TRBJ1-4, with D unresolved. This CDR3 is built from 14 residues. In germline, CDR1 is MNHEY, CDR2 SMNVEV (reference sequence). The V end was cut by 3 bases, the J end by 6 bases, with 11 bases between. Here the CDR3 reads CASSFAGYDEKLFF. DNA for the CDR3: TGTGCCAGCAGTTTTGCAGGATATGATGAAAAACTGTTTTTT.

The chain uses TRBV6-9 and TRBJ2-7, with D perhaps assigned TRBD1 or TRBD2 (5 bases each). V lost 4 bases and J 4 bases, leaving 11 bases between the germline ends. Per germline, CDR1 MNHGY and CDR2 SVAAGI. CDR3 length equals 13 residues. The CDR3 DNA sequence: TGTGCCAGCAGTTGGGGACCGGATTACGAGCAGTACTTC. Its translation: CASSWGPDYEQYF.

CDR3 region: CASTSGDQPQHF. CDR3 DNA: TGTGCCAGCACGTCAGGGGATCAGCCCCAGCATTTT. The chain has TRBV2 and TRBJ1-5; TRBD1 might be the D (6 bases). CDR1 and CDR2 from the germline V gene are SNHLY and FYNNEI. Trimming shortened V by 7 bases and J by 5 bases, and 9 bases separated the two germline ends. CDR3 length equals 12 residues.